The subject of this entry is one T cell receptor beta chain. Its antigen is as yet unknown. The CDR3 covers 13 residues. The germline CDR1 and CDR2 sequences are SGHRS and YFSETQ. V lost 4 bases to trimming and J lost 1 base, with 8 bases between them. The data were obtained in a study of beta chain features in type 1 diabetes. Around 110 mL of blood, on average, came from one heparinised draw per donor. Study-wide results and limits: Patients with type 1 diabetes showed fewer VDJ junction insertions and more deletions. The similarity of naive, central memory and Treg TCRB repertoires appeared greater among patients than among healthy donors. Whether TCRB rearrangement is influenced by HLA type was left unresolved in this analysis. Moderately but significantly shorter TCRB CDR3s were found in Type 1 diabetes patients in all four CD4+ subsets.

Isolated RNA was reverse transcribed in full, so expressed TCRB transcripts were sequenced. Profiled with immunoSEQ multiplex PCR; TCRdb holds only in-frame clones, not every one. Found here are approximately 17,000 clones, around 70% of them singletons; the top ten hold roughly 0.77%. Sequencing used stem cell memory CD4+ T cells from blood. This TCR was recovered from a man under 40 with type 1 diabetes. The V gene is TRBV5-1, the J gene TRBJ1-2; TRBD1 is a possible D gene (5 bases). CDR3 residues: CASSPDSNYGYTF. The CDR3 nucleotides read TGCGCCAGCAGCCCTGACAGTAACTATGGCTACACCTTC.